The present T cell receptor beta chain was sequenced within a study of T cell changes during pregnancy in multiple sclerosis. The V gene lost 5 bases and the J gene lost 0 bases, with 7 bases spanning the gap. The CDR3 covers 13 residues. Germline loops: CDR1 SGHAT, CDR2 FQNNGV. Sequenced by immunoSEQ multiplex PCR; TCRdb stores in-frame clones only, minus some. The table shows some 89,000 clones, with over 90% occurring only once. Here the sequenced sample was peripheral blood, taken in the third trimester of pregnancy. The V call is TRBV11-2, the J call TRBJ1-2, with D possibly being TRBD1 (5 bases). The origin of this receptor is a female donor with multiple sclerosis, enrolled in a pregnancy study. The CDR3 loop is CASSRQTNYGYTF. The CDR3 DNA reads TGTGCCAGCAGCCGACAGACTAACTATGGCTACACCTTC.